This TCR beta chain was identified during a study of control samples from healthy donors and cancer patients. Measured with immunoSEQ multiplex PCR; TCRdb has only the in-frame clones, and not every one. The profile covers roughly 100,000 clones, with about 86% appearing a single time and 13% to 15% taken by the ten largest. The CDR3 is 16 residues long. The germline V gene has CDR1 MNHEY and CDR2 SMNVEV (reference sequence). As concerns this clone: The germline gene is not matched at one end of the junction; a read error may be the cause.

The clonotype originates from a young man in good health. Sequencing was performed on blood. The chain employs TRBV27 and TRBJ2-1; 7 nucleotides agree with TRBD2. CDR3: CASSISGLDGYNEQFF. The CDR3 DNA is TGTGCCAGCAGTATATCCGGACTAGATGGTTACAATGAGCAGTTCTTC.